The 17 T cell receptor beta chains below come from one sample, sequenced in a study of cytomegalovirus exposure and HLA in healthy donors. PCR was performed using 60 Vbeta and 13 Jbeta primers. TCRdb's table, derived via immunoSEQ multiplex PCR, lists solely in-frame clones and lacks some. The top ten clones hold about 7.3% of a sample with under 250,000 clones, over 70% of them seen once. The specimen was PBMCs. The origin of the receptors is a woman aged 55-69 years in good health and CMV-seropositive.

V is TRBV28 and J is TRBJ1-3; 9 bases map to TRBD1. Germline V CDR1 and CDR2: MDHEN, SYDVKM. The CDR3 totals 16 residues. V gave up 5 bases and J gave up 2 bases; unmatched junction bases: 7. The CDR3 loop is CASSTPGQGTGNTIYF. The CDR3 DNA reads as TGTGCCAGCAGTACCCCGGGACAGGGTACTGGAAACACCATATATTTT.

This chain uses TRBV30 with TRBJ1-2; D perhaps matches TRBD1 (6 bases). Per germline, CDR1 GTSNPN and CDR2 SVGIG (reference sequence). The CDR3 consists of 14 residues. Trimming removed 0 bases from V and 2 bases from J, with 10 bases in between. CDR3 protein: CAWSVNRDNYGYTF. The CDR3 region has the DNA TGTGCCTGGAGTGTCAACAGGGACAACTATGGCTACACCTTC.

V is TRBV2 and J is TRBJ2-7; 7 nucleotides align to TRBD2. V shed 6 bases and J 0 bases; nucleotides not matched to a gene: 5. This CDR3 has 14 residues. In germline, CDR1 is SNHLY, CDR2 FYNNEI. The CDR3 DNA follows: TGTGCCAGCAGACTAGCGCAAAGCTCCTACGAGCAGTACTTC. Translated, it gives CASRLAQSSYEQYF.

The CDR3 spells CASSSLSAGKTYEQYF. The CDR3 DNA sequence: TGTGCCAGCAGTTCCCTGAGCGCGGGCAAAACCTACGAGCAGTACTTC. V gene TRBV28 combines with J gene TRBJ2-7, with D possibly being TRBD2 (5 bases). The CDR3 consists of 16 residues. Per germline, CDR1 MDHEN and CDR2 SYDVKM. Deletions cut 4 bases from V and 2 bases from J, with 18 bases between. Full variable domain (outside the CDR3, taken from reference TRBV28 and TRBJ2-7): DVKVTQSSRYLVKRTGEKVFLECVQDMDHENMFWYRQDPGLGLRLIYFSYDVKMKEKGDIPEGYSVSREKKERFSLILESASTNQTSMYLCASSSLSAGKTYEQYFGPGTRLTVT.

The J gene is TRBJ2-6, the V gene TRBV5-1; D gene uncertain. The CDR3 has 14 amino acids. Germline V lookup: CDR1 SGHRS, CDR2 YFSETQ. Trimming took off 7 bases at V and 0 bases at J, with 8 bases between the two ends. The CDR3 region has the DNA TGCGCCAGCCGAGATGCCTCTGGGGCCAACGTCCTGACTTTC. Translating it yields CASRDASGANVLTF.

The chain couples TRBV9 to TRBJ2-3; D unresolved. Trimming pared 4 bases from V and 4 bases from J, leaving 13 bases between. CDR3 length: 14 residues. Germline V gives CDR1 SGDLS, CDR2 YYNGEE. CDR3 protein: CASSPFSLSDTQYF. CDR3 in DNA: TGTGCCAGCAGCCCTTTCTCCCTCTCAGATACGCAGTATTTT.

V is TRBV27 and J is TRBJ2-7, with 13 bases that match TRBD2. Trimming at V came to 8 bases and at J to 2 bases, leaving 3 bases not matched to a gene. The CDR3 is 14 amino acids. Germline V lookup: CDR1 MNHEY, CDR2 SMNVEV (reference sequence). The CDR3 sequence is CASSGTSGAYEQYF. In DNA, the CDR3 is TGTGCCAGCTCCGGGACTAGCGGGGCCTACGAGCAGTACTTC.

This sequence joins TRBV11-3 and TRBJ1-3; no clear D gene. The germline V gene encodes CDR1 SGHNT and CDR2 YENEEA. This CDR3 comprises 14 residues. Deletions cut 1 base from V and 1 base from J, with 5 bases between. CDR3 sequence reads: CASSLGGSGNTIYF. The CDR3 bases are TGTGCCAGCAGCTTAGGAGGTTCTGGAAACACCATATATTTT.

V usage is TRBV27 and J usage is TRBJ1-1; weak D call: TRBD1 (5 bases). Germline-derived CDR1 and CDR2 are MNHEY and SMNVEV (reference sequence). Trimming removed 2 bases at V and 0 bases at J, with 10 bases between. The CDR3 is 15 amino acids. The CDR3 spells CASSLVPGMNTEAFF. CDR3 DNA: TGTGCCAGCAGTTTAGTGCCAGGGATGAACACTGAAGCTTTCTTT.

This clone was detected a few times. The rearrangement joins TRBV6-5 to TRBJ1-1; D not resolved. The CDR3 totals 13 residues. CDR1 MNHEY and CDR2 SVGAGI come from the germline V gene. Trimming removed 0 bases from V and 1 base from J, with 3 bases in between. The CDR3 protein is CASSYSRNTEAFF. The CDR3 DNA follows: TGTGCCAGCAGTTACTCGAGGAACACTGAAGCTTTCTTT.

As DNA, the CDR3 is TGCGCCAGCAGCTTGGGAGCAGGGGGGTTTGAGGCCCAGCATTTT. It is translated as CASSLGAGGFEAQHF. The V and J genes are TRBV5-1 and TRBJ1-5; 7 bases match TRBD1. Germline lookup yields CDR1 SGHRS and CDR2 YFSETQ. J was trimmed by 11 bases and V by 0 bases; bases with no gene match: 11. The CDR3 is made up of 15 amino acids.

DNA for the CDR3: TGTGCCAGCTCACGGAGGGCTAGCGGGAGTTTGGCTAGCACAGATACGCAGTATTTT. Translated: CASSRRASGSLASTDTQYF. The gene calls are TRBV18 and TRBJ2-3; 10 bases fit TRBD2. Germline V lookup: CDR1 KGHSH, CDR2 LQKENI. The V segment lost 4 bases and the J segment 0 bases; nucleotides outside the gene matches: 13. CDR3 length equals 19 residues.

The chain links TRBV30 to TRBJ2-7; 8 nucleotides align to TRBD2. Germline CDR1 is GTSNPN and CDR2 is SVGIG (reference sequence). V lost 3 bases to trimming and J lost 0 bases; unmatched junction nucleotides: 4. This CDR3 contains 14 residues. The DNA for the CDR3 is TGTGCCTGGAGCGTAACTAGCGGCTCCTACGAGCAGTACTTC. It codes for CAWSVTSGSYEQYF.

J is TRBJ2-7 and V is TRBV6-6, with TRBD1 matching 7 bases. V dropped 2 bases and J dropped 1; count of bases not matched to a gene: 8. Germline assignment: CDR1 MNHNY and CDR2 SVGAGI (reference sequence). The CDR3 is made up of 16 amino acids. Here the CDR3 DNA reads TGTGCCAGCAGTTACCCCGTGACAGGGAGATCCTACGAGCAGTACTTC. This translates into CASSYPVTGRSYEQYF.

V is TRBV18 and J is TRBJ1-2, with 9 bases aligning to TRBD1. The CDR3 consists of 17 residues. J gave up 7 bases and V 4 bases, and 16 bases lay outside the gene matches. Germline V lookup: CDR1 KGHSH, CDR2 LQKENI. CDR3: CASSLFSPGQGAVGYTF. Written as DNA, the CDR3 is TGTGCCAGCTCACTCTTCTCACCGGGACAGGGAGCGGTTGGCTACACCTTC.

The chain's CDR3 is CASSQVMGQRYGYTF. DNA of the CDR3: TGCGCCAGCAGCCAAGTAATGGGACAGCGATATGGCTACACCTTC. The chain joins TRBV4-1 to TRBJ1-2; 7 bases align to TRBD1. The CDR3 covers 15 residues. Germline trimming cut 1 base from V and 5 bases from J; bases unmatched to any gene: 7. Germline V gene lookup returns CDR1 MGHRA and CDR2 YSYEKL.

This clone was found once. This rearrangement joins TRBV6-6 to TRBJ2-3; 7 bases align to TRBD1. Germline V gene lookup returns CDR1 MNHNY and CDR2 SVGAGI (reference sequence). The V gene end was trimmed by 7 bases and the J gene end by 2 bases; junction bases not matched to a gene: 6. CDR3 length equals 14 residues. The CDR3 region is CASNPDRNTDTQYF. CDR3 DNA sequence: TGTGCCAGCAACCCGGACAGGAACACAGATACGCAGTATTTT.